A single sample gave rise to the 3 T cell receptor beta chains below, sequenced in a study of T cells in Graves' hyperthyroidism and ophthalmopathy. From RNA transcripts, TCR beta CDR3 regions were amplified. The HTBI primer set drove a first-round RT-PCR of the TCR CDR3. TCRdb passed the multiplex PCR reads through MiXCR, listing each CDR3 protein once. Altogether 200,000 to 250,000 distinct CDR3 sequences are present, about 25% being singletons, with the ten largest covering 30% to 40%. Sequenced: blood. The receptors stem from a woman between 40 and 50 years old with Graves' ophthalmopathy.

This chain joins TRBV12-3 or TRBV12-4 and TRBJ1-2; maybe TRBD1 (5 bases). CDR3 length equals 16 residues. The V and J ends lost 5 bases and 2 bases respectively, with 18 bases between them. In DNA, the CDR3 is TGTGCCAGCAGTATCGTCGTAGGGGTGGAGAACTATGGCTACACCTTC. This codes for CASSIVVGVENYGYTF.

There are many counts of this clonotype. The chain couples TRBV12-3 or TRBV12-4 to TRBJ1-3, with 8 bases matching TRBD1. After removal of 6 bases from V and 8 bases from J, the junction contained 6 bases not matched to a gene. The CDR3 runs to 13 residues. In DNA, the CDR3 is TGTGCCAGCAGCCCGGACAGGGTGTACACCATATATTTT. Translation: CASSPDRVYTIYF.

This clonotype was found many times. The J gene is TRBJ2-7, the V gene TRBV19; D may be TRBD1 or TRBD2 (5 bases each). Trimming took 6 bases from V and 0 from J, leaving 6 bases between them. The CDR3 is 12 residues long. Germline V CDR1 and CDR2: LNHDA, SQIVND (reference sequence). The CDR3 nucleotides are TGTGCCAGTAGGGGACCCTCCTACGAGCAGTACTTC. Translating gives CASRGPSYEQYF.